This entry concerns a single T cell receptor beta chain. Antigen: not known. Relative to the germline gene, one junction end is altered; a read error may explain this. Between the mid-2010s and the late 2010s, patients underwent resection in Japan or China. Two lung cancer pathologists independently confirmed each histologic diagnosis. Data came from immunoSEQ multiplex PCR; TCRdb stores just in-frame clones and leaves some out. This sample has roughly 9,000 clones; around 75% occur once, and the top ten carry about 8.3%. This sample was taken from a study of immune evolution from preneoplasia to lung adenocarcinoma. Study observations and caveats: Top clone share appeared to fall from AAH through AIS, MIA, adenocarcinoma. Compared with EGFR-mutant or double wild-type lesions, KRAS-mutant nodules were more clonal.

From germline, CDR1 is MNHNS and CDR2 SASEGT. The CDR3 covers 15 residues. This chain uses TRBV6-1 with TRBJ2-7, with 7 bases matching TRBD1. The TCR comes from an older donor with lung adenocarcinoma. Sequenced material: FFPE minimally invasive lung adenocarcinoma tissue. DNA of the CDR3: TGTGCCAGCAGCGAAGGACAGGTGCATACCTACGAGCAGTACTTC. Protein: CASSEGQVHTYEQYF.